What follows describes a single T cell receptor beta chain. No antigen is known for it. The CDR3 has 14 residues. After removal of 3 bases from V and 7 bases from J, the junction contained 7 bases not matched to a gene. CDR1 is KGHSH and CDR2 is LQKENI in the germline V gene. Measured with immunoSEQ multiplex PCR; TCRdb has only the in-frame clones, and not every one. The data contain just under 95,000 clones, 60% to 70% of them seen just once; the ten biggest clones take up around half. This sample stems from a study of shared clonotypes between healthy human individuals. Findings and caveats of the study: An expected dependence of interdonor clonotype sharing on sequencing depth was noted.

Researchers reported that CD8 memory united CD45RO+ cells with CCR7-negative CD45RA+ TemRA cells. This TCR was recovered from a man under 40 in good health. The J gene is TRBJ1-2, the V gene TRBV18; 8 nucleotides match TRBD1. Sequencing was done on a sample of memory CD8+ T cells sorted from blood. Regarding subset: CD45RO+ cells pooled with CCR7-negative TemRA cells. In DNA form, the CDR3 reads TGTGCCAGCTCACCGACAGACAGGGGTGCTGGCTACACCTTC. Its protein is CASSPTDRGAGYTF.